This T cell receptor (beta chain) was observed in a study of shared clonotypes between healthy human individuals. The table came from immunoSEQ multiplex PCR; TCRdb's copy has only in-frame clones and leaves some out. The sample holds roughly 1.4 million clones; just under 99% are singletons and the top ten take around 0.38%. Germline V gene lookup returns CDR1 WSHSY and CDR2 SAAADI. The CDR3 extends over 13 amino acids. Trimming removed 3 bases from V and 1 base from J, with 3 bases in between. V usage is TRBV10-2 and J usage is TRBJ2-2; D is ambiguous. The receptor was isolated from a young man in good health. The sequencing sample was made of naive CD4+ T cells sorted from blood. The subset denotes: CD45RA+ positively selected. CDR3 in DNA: TGCGCCAGCAGTGATCAGAACACCGGGGAGCTGTTTTTT. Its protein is CASSDQNTGELFF.